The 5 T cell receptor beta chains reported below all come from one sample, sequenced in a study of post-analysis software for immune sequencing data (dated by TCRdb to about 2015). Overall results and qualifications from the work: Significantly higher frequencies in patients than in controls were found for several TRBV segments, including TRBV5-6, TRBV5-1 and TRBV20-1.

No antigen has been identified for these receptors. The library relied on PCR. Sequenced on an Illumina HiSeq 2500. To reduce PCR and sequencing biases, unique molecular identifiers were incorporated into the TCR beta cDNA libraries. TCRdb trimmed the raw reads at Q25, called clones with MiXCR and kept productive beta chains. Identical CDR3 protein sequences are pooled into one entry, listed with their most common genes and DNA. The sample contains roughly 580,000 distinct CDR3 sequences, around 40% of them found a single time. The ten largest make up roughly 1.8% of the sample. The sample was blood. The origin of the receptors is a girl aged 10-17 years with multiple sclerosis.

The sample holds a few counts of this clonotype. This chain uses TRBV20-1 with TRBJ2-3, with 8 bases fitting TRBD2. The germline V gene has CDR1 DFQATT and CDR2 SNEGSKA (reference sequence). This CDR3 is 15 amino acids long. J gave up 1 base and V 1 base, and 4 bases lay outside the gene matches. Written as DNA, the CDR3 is TGCAGTGCTAGAGGCGGTAGCGGGGGCACAGATACGCAGTATTTT. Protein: CSARGGSGGTDTQYF.

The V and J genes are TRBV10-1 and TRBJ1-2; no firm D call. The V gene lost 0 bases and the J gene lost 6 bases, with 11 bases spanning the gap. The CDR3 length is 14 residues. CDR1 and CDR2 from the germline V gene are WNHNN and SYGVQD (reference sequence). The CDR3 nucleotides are TGCGCCAGCAGTGAGTCCCTGGAGCAGCATGGCTACACCTTC. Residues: CASSESLEQHGYTF.

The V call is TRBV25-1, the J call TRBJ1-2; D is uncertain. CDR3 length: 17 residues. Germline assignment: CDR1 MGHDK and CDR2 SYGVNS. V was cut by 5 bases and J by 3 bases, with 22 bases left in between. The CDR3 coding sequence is TGTGCCAGCAGTTCCTGGGGTGGATCGGCGGGGTACTATGGCTACACCTTC. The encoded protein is CASSSWGGSAGYYGYTF.

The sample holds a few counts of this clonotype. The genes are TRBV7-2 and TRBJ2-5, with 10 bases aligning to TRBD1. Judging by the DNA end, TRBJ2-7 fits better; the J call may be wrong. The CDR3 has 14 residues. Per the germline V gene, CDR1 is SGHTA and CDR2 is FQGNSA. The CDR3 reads CASTSGTGDYEQYF. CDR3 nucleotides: TGTGCCAGCACCTCCGGGACAGGGGACTACGAGCAGTACTTC.

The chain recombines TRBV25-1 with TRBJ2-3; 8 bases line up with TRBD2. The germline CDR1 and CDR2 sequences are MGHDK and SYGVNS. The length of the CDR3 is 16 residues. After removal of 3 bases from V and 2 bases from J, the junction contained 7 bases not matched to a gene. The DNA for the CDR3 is TGTGCCAGCAGTGAGTCCGGGACTAGTTACACAGATACGCAGTATTTT. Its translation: CASSESGTSYTDTQYF. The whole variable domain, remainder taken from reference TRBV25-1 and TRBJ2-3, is EADIYQTPRYLVIGTGKKITLECSQTMGHDKMYWYQQDPGMELHLIHYSYGVNSTEKGDLSSESTVSRIRTEHFPLTLESARPSHTSQYLCASSESGTSYTDTQYFGPGTRLTVL.